This T cell receptor beta chain appears in the sequencing data of a study of STAT3 mutations in large granular lymphocyte leukemia. Findings of the study overall: Some patients had dominant TCR clones larger than their STAT3 mutant burden. Sampling intervals varied between patients and samples. At least one immunodominant TCR beta clonotype appeared in every T-cell large granular lymphocyte leukemia patient. Clonal expansion was inferred from samples taken at other timepoints. Persisting codominant clonotypes may have hidden a small pathogenic clone.

Here immunoSEQ multiplex PCR was the method, and the copy in TCRdb shows in-frame clones only, minus some. The table has over 10,000 clones, over 75% seen once. The V gene end was trimmed by 5 bases and the J gene end by 7 bases; junction bases not matched to a gene: 6. CDR3 length: 14 residues. Per the germline V gene, CDR1 is SEHNR and CDR2 is FQNEAQ (reference sequence). On this clone itself: Its specificity is unknown.

This clonotype was sampled from a man aged 60 to 75 with T-cell large granular lymphocyte leukemia. Some clones in this sample may be carry-over from other donors' samples. The gene calls are TRBV7-9 and TRBJ2-2; 8 nucleotides align to TRBD1. The sequenced sample was peripheral blood mononuclear cells. CDR3 DNA sequence: TGTGCCAGCAGCCAGGACAGGGTTGGCGGGGAGCTGTTTTTT. The encoded protein is CASSQDRVGGELFF.